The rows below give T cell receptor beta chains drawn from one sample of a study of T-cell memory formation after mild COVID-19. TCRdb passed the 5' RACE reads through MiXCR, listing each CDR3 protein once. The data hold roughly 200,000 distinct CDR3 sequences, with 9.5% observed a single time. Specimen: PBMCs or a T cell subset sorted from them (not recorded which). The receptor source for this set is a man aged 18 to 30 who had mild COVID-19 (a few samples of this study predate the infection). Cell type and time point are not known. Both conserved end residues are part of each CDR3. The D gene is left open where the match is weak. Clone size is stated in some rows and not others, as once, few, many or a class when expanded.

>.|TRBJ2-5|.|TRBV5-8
TGTGCCAGCAGGGAGACGGGATTCGAGACCCAGTACTTC
CASRETGFETQYF
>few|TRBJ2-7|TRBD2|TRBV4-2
TGTGCCAGCAGCCAACCCCGGGGGAGCGGGGGCTCCTACGAGCAGTACTTC
CASSQPRGSGGSYEQYF
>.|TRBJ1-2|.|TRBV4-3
TGCGCCAGCAGCCAAGGGACTCATGGCTACACCTTC
CASSQGTHGYTF
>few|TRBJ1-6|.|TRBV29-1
TGCAGCGTCAGGTCCGGGGATTCACCCCTCCACTTT
CSVRSGDSPLHF
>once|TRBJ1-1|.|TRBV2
TGTGCCAGCAGTGAACAGGACACTGAAGCTTTCTTT
CASSEQDTEAFF
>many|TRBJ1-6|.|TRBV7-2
TGTGCCAGCAGCGGACAATTAGATTCACCCCTCCACTTT
CASSGQLDSPLHF
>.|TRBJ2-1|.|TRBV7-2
TGTGCCAGCAGCTTCCGTGGCTCCTACAATGAGCAGTTCTTC
CASSFRGSYNEQFF
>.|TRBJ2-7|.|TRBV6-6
TGTGCCAGCAGTTGGTCGGGGTACGAGCAGTACTTC
CASSWSGYEQYF
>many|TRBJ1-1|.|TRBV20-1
TGCAGTGCCAAAGAGAGAAACACTGAAGCTTTCTTT
CSAKERNTEAFF
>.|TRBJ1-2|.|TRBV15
TGTGCCACCAGCAGAGATAAGGGGAAAGGAGGCTACACCTTC
CATSRDKGKGGYTF
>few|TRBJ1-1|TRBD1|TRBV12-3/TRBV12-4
TGTGCCAGCAGCCCTCAGACAGGGGGGAACACTGAAGCTTTCTTT
CASSPQTGGNTEAFF
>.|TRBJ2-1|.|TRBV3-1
TGTGCCAGCAGCCCCCTCCACGGAGAGCAGTTCTTC
CASSPLHGEQFF
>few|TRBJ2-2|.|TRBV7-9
TGTGCCAGCAGCTTAAGGAACGTTGCCGGGGAGCTGTTTTTT
CASSLRNVAGELFF
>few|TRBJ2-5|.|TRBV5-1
TGCGCCAGCAGCTTGGGCCGTTCGGAGACCCAGTACTTC
CASSLGRSETQYF
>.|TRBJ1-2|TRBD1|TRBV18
TGTGCCAGCTCACCACCGGGACAGGGTGCTTATGGCTACACCTTC
CASSPPGQGAYGYTF
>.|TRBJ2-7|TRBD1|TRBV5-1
TGCGCCAGCAGCGTGGACAGGTTCTACGAGCAGTACTTC
CASSVDRFYEQYF
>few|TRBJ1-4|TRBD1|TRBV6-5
TGTGCCAGCAGTAGACGACAGGGAGGGCTTCGGGAAAAACTGTTTTTT
CASSRRQGGLREKLFF
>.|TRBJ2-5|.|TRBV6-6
TGTGCCAGCAGTCGAGACGGCCCCAGGGAGACCCAGTACTTC
CASSRDGPRETQYF
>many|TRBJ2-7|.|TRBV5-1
TGCGCCAGCAGCTTGTCTTCCGATACCTACGAGCAGTACTTC
CASSLSSDTYEQYF
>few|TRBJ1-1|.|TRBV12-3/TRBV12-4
TGTGCCAGCAGTTTAAACAGGGCCGCTGAAGCTTTCTTT
CASSLNRAAEAFF
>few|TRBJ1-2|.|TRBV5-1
TGCGCCAGCAGCTTGGACGGCAGTAACTATGGCTACACCTTC
CASSLDGSNYGYTF
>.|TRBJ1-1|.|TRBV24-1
TGTGCCACCAGTGACGTGGGTAGTGAAGCTTTCTTT
CATSDVGSEAFF
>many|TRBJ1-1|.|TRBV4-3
TGCGCCAGCAGCCAAGTAGGGGGTAGGGCTGAAGCTTTCTTT
CASSQVGGRAEAFF
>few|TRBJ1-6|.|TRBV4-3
TGCGCCAGCAGCCAAGACGTCCAGGGCGCCTATAATTCACCCCTCCACTTT
CASSQDVQGAYNSPLHF
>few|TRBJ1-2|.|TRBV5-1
TGCGCCAGCAGCTTGGAGGATAACTATGGCTACACCTTC
CASSLEDNYGYTF
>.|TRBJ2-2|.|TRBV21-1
TGTGCCAGCGGACCGGGGTGGGACAGGGGGGAACAGCCGAACACCGGGGAGCTGTTTTTT
CASGPGWDRGEQPNTGELFF
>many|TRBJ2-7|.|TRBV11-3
TGTGCCAGCAGCTTAGGCGGCAGCCCCGGGTTGCAGTACTTC
CASSLGGSPGLQYF
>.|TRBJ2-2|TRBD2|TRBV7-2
TGTGCCAGCAGCTTTGCGGGGGACACCGGGGAGCTGTTTTTT
CASSFAGDTGELFF
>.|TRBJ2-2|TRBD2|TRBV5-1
TGCGCCAGCAGCCCAACTAGCGGCTCAGCTCCCGGGGAGCTGTTTTTT
CASSPTSGSAPGELFF
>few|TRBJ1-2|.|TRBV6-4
TGTGCCAGCAGTGCCGCGTTGTTTGGGGGCTACACCTTC
CASSAALFGGYTF
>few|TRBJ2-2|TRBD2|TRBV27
TGTGCCAGCAGGGGCGGGACTAGCCAACACGGGGAGCTGTTTTTT
CASRGGTSQHGELFF
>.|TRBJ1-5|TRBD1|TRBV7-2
TGTGCCAGCAGCTTAGGGGCAGGGGGCCAGTATCAGCCCCAGCATTTT
CASSLGAGGQYQPQHF
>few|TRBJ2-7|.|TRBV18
TGTGCCAGCTCCGAATCACCCGGGACAAAGTACGAGCAGTACTTC
CASSESPGTKYEQYF